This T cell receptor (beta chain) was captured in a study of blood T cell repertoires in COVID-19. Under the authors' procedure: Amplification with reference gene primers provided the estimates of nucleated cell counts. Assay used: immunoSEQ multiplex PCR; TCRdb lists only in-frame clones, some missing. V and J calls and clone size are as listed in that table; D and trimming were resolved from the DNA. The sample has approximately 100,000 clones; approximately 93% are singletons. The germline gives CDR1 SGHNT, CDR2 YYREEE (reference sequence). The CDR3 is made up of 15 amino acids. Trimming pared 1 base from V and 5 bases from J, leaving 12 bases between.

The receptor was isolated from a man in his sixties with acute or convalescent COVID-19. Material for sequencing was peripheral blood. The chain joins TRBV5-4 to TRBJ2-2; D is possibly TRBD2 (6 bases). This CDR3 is CASSLRGGMTGELFF. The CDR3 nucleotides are TGTGCCAGCAGCTTGAGGGGAGGAATGACCGGGGAGCTGTTTTTT.